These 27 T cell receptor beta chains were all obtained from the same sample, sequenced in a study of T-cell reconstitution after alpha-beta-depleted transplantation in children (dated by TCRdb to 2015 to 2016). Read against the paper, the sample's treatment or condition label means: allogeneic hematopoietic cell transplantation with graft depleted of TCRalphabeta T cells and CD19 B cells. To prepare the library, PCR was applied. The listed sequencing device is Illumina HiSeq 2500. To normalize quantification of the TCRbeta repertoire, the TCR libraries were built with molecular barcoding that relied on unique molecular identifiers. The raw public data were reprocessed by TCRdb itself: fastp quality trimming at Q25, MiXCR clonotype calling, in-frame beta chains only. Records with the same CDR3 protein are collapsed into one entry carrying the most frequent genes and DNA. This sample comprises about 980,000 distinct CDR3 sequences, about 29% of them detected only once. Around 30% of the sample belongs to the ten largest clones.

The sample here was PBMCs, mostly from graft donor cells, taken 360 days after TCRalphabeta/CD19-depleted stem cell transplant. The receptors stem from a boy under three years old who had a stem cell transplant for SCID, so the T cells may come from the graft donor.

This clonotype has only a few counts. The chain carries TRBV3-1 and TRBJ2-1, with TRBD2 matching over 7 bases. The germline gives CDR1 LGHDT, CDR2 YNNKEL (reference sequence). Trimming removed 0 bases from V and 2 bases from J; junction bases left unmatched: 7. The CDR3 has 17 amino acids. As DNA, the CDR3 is TGTGCCAGCAGCCAAGATCTGGTGGGGAGGGCCTACAATGAGCAGTTCTTC. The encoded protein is CASSQDLVGRAYNEQFF.

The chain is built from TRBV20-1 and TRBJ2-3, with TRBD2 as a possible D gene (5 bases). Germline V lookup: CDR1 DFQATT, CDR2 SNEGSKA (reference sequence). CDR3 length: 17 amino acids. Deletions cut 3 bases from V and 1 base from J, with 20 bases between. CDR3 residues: CSASLGTVGAGTDTQYF. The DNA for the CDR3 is TGCAGTGCTAGTCTGGGTACTGTTGGAGCGGGCACAGATACGCAGTATTTT.

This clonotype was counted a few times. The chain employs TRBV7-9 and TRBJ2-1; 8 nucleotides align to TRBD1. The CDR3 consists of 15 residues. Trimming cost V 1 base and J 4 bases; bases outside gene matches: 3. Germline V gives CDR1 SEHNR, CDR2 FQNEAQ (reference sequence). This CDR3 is CASSLGTGKYNEQFF. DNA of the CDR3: TGTGCCAGCAGCTTAGGGACAGGGAAATACAATGAGCAGTTCTTC.

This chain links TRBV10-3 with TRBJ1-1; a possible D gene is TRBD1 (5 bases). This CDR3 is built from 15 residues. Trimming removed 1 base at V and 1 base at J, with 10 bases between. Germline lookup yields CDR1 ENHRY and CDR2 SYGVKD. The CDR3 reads CAISEWSDRNTEAFF. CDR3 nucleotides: TGTGCCATCAGTGAGTGGTCCGACAGGAACACTGAAGCTTTCTTT.

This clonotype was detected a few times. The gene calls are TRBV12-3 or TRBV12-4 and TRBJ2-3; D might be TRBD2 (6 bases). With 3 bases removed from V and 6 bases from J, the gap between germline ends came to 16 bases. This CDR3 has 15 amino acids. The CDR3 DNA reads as TGTGCCAGCAGTTTTCGGGACTCGCGGCAGGATACGCAGTATTTT. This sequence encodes CASSFRDSRQDTQYF.

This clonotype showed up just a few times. In nucleotides, the CDR3 is TGCAGCGTTGTAGCGGGCGGGGGCGAGCAGTACTTC. Its protein product is CSVVAGGGEQYF. The genes are TRBV29-1 and TRBJ2-7; 7 bases match TRBD2. V dropped 4 bases and J dropped 6; count of bases not matched to a gene: 6. Germline assignment: CDR1 SQVTM and CDR2 ANQGSEA. The CDR3 runs 12 residues.

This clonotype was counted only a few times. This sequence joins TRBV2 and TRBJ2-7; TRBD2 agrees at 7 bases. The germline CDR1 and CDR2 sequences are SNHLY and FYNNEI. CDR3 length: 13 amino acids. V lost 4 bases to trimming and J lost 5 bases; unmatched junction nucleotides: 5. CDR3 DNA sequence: TGTGCCAGCAGTGCAGGGAGGGTCCACGAGCAGTACTTC. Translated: CASSAGRVHEQYF.

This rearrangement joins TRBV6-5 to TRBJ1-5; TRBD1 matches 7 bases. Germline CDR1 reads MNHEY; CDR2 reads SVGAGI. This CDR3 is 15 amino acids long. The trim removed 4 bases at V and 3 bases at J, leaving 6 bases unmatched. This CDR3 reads CASSFYRGVNQPQHF. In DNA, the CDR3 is TGTGCCAGCAGTTTTTACAGGGGTGTCAATCAGCCCCAGCATTTT.

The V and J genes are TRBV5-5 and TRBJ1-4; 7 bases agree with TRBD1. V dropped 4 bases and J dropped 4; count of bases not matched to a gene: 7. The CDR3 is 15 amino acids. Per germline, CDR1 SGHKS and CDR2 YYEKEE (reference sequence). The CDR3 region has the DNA TGTGCCAGCAGCGCATCGACAGGGCTTAATGAAAAACTGTTTTTT. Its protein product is CASSASTGLNEKLFF.

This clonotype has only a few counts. The CDR3 DNA follows: TGTGCCAGCAGCCAAGCTAGGCCTCCCAATGAGCAGTTCTTC. Its protein product is CASSQARPPNEQFF. V gene TRBV4-2 combines with J gene TRBJ2-1; D gene ambiguous. There are 14 residues in the CDR3. CDR1 and CDR2 from the germline V gene are LGHNA and YNFKEQ. Trimming took off 1 base at V and 6 bases at J, with 10 bases between the two ends.

The CDR3 loop reads CASSVARGPTYGYTF. CDR3 nucleotides: TGTGCCAGCAGTGTGGCCAGGGGCCCGACCTATGGCTACACCTTC. V and J are TRBV12-3 or TRBV12-4 and TRBJ1-2, with TRBD1 as a possible D gene (6 bases). The CDR3 sequence is 15 residues long. V was trimmed by 5 bases and J by 4 bases, leaving 17 bases between them.

The chain's CDR3 is CASSSSTEIIIWENQPQHF. DNA for the CDR3: TGTGCCAGCAGCTCCTCGACTGAGATAATCATTTGGGAAAATCAGCCCCAGCATTTT. The chain employs TRBV5-6 and TRBJ1-5; no reliable D call. Trimming left V 3 bases short and J 4 bases short, with 26 bases between. Per the germline V gene, CDR1 is SGHDT and CDR2 is YYEEEE. The CDR3 covers 19 residues.

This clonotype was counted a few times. CDR3: CSARGRPGEAFF. The CDR3 DNA sequence: TGCAGTGCTAGAGGGCGGCCAGGGGAAGCTTTCTTT. The chain links TRBV20-1 to TRBJ1-1; D perhaps matches TRBD1 (5 bases). There are 12 residues in the CDR3. From germline, CDR1 is DFQATT and CDR2 SNEGSKA (reference sequence). V was trimmed by 1 base and J by 8 bases, leaving 11 bases between them.

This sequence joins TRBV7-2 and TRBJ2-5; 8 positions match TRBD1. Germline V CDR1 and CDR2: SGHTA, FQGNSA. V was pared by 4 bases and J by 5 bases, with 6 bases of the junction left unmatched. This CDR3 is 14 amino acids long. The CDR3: CASSSRTGSETQYF. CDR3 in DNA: TGTGCCAGCAGCTCTCGGACAGGGTCTGAGACCCAGTACTTC.

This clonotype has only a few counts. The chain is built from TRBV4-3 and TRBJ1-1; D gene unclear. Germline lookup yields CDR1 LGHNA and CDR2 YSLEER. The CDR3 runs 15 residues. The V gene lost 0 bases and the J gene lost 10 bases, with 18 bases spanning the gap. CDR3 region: CASSQERVTVHPAFF. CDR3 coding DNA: TGCGCCAGCAGCCAAGAACGAGTTACCGTTCACCCAGCTTTCTTT.

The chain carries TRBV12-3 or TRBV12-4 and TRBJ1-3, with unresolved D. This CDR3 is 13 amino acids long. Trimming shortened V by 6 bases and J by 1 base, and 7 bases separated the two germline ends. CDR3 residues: CASSRNSGNTIYF. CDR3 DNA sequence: TGTGCCAGCAGCCGGAATTCTGGAAACACCATATATTTT.

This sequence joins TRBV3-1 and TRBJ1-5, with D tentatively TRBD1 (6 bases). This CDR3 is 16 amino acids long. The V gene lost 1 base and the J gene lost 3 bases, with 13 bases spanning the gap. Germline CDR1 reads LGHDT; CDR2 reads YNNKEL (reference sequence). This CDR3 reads CASSQGFRGPNQPQHF. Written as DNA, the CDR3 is TGTGCCAGCAGCCAAGGGTTCCGGGGGCCCAATCAGCCCCAGCATTTT.

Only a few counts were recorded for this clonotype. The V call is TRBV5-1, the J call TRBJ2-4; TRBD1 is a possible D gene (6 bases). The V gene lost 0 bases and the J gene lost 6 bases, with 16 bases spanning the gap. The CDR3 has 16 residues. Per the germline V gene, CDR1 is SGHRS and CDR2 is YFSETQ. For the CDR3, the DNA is TGCGCCAGCAGCTTGGTCGCTGGACAGTATGTAAACATTCAGTACTTC. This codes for CASSLVAGQYVNIQYF.

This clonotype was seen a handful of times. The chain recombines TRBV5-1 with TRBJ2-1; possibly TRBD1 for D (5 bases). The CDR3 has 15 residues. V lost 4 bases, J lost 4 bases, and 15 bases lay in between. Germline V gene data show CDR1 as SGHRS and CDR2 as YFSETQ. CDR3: CASSTKIDRYNEQFF. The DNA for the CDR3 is TGCGCCAGCAGCACCAAAATCGACAGATACAATGAGCAGTTCTTC.

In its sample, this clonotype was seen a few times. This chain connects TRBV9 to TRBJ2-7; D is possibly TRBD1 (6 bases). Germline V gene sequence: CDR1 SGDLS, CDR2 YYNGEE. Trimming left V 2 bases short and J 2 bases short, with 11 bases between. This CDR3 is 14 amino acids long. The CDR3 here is CASSVGQNPYEQYF. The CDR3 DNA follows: TGTGCCAGCAGCGTCGGACAGAACCCCTACGAGCAGTACTTC.

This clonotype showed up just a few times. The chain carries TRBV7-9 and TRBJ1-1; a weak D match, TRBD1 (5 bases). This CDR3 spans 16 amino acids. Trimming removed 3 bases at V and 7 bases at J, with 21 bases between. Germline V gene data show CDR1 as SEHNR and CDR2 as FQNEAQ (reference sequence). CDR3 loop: CASSFLVPQGALEAFF. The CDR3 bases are TGTGCCAGCAGCTTTTTGGTGCCGCAAGGGGCCCTTGAAGCTTTCTTT.

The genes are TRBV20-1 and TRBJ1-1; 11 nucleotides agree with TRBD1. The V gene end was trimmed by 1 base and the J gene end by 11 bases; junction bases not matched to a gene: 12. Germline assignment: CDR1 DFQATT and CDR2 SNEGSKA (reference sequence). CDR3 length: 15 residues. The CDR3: CSARVSSRGQGEAFF. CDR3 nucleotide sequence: TGCAGTGCTAGAGTCTCCTCGAGGGGACAGGGGGAGGCTTTCTTT.

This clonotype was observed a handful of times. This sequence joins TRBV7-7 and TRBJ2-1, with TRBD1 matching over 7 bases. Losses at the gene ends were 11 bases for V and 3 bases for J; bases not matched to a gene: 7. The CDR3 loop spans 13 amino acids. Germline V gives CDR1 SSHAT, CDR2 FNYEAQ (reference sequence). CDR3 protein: CAVHRGLYNEQFF. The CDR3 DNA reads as TGTGCCGTTCACAGGGGCCTCTACAATGAGCAGTTCTTC.

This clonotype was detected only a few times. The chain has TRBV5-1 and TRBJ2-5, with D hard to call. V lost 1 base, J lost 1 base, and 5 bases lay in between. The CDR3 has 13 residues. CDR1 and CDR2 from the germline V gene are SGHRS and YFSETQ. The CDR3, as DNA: TGCGCCAGCAGCTTGTATCGCCAAGAGACCCAGTACTTC. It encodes CASSLYRQETQYF.

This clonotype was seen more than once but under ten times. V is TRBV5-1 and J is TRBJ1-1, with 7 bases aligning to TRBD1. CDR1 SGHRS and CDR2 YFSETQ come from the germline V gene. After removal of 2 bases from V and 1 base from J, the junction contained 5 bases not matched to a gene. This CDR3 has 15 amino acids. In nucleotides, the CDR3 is TGCGCCAGCAGCTTAACGACAGGGCAGAACACTGAAGCTTTCTTT. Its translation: CASSLTTGQNTEAFF. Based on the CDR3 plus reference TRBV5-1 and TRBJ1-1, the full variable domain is KAGVTQTPRYLIKTRGQQVTLSCSPISGHRSVSWYQQTPGQGLQFLFEYFSETQRNKGNFPGRFSGRQFSNSRSEMNVSTLELGDSALYLCASSLTTGQNTEAFFGQGTRLTVV.

In DNA, the CDR3 is TGTGCCAGCAGGAACAGGGGTTGGTGCTACGAGCAGTACTTC. This codes for CASRNRGWCYEQYF. The rearrangement links TRBV2 to TRBJ2-7; 7 bases map to TRBD1. The V and J ends lost 6 bases and 3 bases, in that order; junction bases with no gene match: 8. The V gene's germline CDR1 is SNHLY and CDR2 FYNNEI. CDR3 length equals 14 residues. Full variable domain (outside the CDR3, taken from reference TRBV2 and TRBJ2-7): EPEVTQTPSHQVTQMGQEVILRCVPISNHLYFYWYRQILGQKVEFLVSFYNNEISEKSEIFDDQFSVERPDGSNFTLKIRSTKLEDSAMYFCASRNRGWCYEQYFGPGTRLTVT.

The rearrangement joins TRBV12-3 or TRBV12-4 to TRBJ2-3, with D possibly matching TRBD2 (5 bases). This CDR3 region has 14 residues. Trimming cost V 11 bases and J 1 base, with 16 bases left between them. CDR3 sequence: CAAGLGVRTDTQYF. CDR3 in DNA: TGTGCCGCGGGCCTCGGGGTGCGCACAGATACGCAGTATTTT.